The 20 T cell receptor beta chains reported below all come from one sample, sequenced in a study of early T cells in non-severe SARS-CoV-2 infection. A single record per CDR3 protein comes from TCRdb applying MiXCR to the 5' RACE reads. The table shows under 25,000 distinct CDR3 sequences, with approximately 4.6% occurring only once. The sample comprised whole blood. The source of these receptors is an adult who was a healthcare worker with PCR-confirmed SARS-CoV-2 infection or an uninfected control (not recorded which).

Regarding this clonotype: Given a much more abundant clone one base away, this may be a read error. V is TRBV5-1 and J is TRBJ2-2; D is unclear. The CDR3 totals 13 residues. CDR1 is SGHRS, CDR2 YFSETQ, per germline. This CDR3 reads CATSLGSLGELFF. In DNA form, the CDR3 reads TGCGCCACCAGCTTGGGAAGTCTCGGGGAGCTGTTTTTT.

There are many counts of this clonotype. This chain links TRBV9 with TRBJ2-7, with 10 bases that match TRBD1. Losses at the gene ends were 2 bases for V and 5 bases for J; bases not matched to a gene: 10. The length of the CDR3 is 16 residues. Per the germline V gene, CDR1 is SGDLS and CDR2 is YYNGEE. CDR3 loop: CASSVAGTGVTNEQYF. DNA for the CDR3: TGTGCCAGCAGCGTTGCCGGGACAGGGGTTACGAACGAGCAGTACTTC.

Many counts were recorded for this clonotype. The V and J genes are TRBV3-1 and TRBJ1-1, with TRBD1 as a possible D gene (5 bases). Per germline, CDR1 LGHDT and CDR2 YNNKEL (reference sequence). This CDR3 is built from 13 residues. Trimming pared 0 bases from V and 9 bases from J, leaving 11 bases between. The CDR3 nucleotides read TGTGCCAGCAGCCAAGAGATAACAGGAAAAGCTTTCTTT. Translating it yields CASSQEITGKAFF.

In DNA, the CDR3 is TGCAGCGTTGATGTCTCTGGGGCCAACGTCCTGACTTTC. Protein sequence: CSVDVSGANVLTF. The gene calls are TRBV29-1 and TRBJ2-6; D remains ambiguous. The length of the CDR3 is 13 residues. The germline V and J ends were trimmed by 3 bases and 0 bases, with 3 bases remaining between them. From germline, CDR1 is SQVTM and CDR2 ANQGSEA.

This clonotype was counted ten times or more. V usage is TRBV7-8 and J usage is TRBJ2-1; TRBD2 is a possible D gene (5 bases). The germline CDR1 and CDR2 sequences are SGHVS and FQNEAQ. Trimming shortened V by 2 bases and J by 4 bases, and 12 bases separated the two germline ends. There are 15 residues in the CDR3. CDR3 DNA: TGTGCCAGCAGCTTACCAGAGGGCGCTTACAATGAGCAGTTCTTC. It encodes CASSLPEGAYNEQFF.

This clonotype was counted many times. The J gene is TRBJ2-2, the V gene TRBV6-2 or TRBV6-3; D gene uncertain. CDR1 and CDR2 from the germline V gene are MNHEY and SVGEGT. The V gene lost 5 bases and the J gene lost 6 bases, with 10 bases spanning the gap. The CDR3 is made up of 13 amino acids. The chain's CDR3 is CASSAEVPGELFF. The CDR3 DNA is TGTGCCAGCAGTGCCGAGGTGCCCGGGGAGCTGTTTTTT.

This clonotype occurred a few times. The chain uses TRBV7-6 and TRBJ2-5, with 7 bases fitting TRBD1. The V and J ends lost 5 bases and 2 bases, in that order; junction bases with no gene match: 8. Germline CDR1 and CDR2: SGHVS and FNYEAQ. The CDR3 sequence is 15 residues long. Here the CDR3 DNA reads TGTGCCAGCAGCCCCAGACAGGGTTCGCAAGAGACCCAGTACTTC. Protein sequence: CASSPRQGSQETQYF. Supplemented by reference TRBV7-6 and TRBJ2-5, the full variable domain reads GAGVSQSPRYKVTKRGQDVALRCDPISGHVSLYWYRQALGQGPEFLTYFNYEAQQDKSGLPNDRFSAERPEGSISTLTIQRTEQRDSAMYRCASSPRQGSQETQYFGPGTRLLVL.

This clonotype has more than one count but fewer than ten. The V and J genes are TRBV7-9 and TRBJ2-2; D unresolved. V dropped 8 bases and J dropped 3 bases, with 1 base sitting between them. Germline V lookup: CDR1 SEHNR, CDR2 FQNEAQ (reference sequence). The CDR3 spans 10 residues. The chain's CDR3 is CASDTGELFF. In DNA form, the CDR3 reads TGTGCCAGCGACACCGGGGAGCTGTTTTTT.

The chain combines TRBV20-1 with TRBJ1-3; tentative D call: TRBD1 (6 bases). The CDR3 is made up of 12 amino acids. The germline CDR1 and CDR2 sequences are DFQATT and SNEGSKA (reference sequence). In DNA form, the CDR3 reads TGCAGCTTCGACGGGGGCGGAAACACCATATATTTT. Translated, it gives CSFDGGGNTIYF.

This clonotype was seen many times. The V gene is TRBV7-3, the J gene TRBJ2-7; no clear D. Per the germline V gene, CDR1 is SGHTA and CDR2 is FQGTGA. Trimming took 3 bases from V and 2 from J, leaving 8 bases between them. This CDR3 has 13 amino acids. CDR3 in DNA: TGTGCCAGCAGCTTTGGCAGAACCTACGAGCAGTACTTC. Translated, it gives CASSFGRTYEQYF.

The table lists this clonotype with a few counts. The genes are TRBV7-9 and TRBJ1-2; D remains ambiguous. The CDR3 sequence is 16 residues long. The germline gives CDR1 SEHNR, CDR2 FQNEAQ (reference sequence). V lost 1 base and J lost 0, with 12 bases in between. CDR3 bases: TGTGCCAGCAGCTTAGAAGGTTTTATAGCTAACTATGGCTACACCTTC. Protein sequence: CASSLEGFIANYGYTF. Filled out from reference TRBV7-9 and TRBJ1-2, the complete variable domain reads DTGVSQNPRHKITKRGQNVTFRCDPISEHNRLYWYRQTLGQGPEFLTYFQNEAQLEKSRLLSDRFSAERPKGSFSTLEIQRTEQGDSAMYLCASSLEGFIANYGYTFGSGTRLTVV.

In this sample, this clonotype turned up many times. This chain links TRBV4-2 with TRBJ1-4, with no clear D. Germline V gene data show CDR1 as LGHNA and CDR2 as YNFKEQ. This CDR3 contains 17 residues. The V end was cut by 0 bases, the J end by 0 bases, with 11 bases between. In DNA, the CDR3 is TGTGCCAGCAGCCAAGAAACTGATACTGCAACTAATGAAAAACTGTTTTTT. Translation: CASSQETDTATNEKLFF.

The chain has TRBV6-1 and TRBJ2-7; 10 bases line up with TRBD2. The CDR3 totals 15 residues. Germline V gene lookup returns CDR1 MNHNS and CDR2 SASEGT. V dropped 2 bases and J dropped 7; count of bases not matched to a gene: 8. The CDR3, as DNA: TGTGCCAGCAGTGAACGTAGCGGGGGGCATCGGGAGCAGTACTTC. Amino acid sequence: CASSERSGGHREQYF.

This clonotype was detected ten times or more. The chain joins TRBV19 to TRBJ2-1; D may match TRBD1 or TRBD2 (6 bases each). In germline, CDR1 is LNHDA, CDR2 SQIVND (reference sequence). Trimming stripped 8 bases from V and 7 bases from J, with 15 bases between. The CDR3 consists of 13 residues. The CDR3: CASQTGRSNEQFF. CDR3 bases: TGTGCCAGTCAAACAGGGAGGTCGAATGAGCAGTTCTTC.

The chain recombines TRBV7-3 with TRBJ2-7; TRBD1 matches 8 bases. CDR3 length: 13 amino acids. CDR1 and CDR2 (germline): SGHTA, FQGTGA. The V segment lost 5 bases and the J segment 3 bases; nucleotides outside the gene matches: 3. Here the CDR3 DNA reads TGTGCCAGCAGCCCGGGGACAGGCTACGAGCAGTACTTC. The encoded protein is CASSPGTGYEQYF.

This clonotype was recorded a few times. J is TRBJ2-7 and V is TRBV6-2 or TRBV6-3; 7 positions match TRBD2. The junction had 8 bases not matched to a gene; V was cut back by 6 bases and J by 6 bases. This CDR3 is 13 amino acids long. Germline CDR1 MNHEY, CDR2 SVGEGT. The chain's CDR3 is CASSRGLLIEQYF. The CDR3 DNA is TGTGCCAGCAGCCGGGGACTACTGATCGAGCAGTACTTC.

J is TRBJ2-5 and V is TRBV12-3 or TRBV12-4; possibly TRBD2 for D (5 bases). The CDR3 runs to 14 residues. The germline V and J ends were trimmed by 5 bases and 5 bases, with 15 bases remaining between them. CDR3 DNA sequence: TGTGCCAGCAGTGGAACGGACTCGACCGAGACCCAGTACTTC. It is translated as CASSGTDSTETQYF.

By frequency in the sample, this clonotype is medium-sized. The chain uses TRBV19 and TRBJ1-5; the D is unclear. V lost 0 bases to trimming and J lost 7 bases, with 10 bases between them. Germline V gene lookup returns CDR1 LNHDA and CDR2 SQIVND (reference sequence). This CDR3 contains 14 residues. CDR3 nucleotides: TGTGCCAGTAGTATAGATTATAGTGGGCAGCCCCAGCATTTT. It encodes CASSIDYSGQPQHF.

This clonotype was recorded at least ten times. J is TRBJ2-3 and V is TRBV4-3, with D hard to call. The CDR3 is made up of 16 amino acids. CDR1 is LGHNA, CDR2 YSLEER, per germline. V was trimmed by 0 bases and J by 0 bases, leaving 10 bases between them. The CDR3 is CASSQELAFSTDTQYF. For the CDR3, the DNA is TGCGCCAGCAGCCAAGAGTTAGCCTTTAGCACAGATACGCAGTATTTT.

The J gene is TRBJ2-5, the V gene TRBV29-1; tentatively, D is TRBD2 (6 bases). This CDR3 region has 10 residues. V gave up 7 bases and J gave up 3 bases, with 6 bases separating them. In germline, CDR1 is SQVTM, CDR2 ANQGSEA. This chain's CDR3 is CSAGEETQYF. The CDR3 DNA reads TGCAGCGCGGGAGAAGAGACCCAGTACTTC.